These 16 T cell receptor beta chains came from one sample sequenced in a study of shared clonotypes between healthy human individuals. Using immunoSEQ multiplex PCR, the repertoire was profiled, and TCRdb retains in-frame clones only, with some absent. Of about 1.5 million clones in the sample, 95% to 99% are singletons; the top ten hold roughly 0.42%. The specimen sequenced was naive CD4+ T cells sorted from blood. Subset described: CD45RA+ positively selected. The receptors stem from a man aged 25 to 40 in good health.

The V and J genes are TRBV5-1 and TRBJ2-3, with 8 bases aligning to TRBD2. In germline, CDR1 is SGHRS, CDR2 YFSETQ. After removal of 4 bases from V and 1 base from J, the junction contained 17 bases not matched to a gene. The CDR3 totals 19 residues. The CDR3 sequence: CASSPKELAAGGGTDTQYF. CDR3 in DNA: TGCGCCAGCAGCCCAAAGGAACTAGCGGCGGGCGGGGGCACAGATACGCAGTATTTT.

This clone has a single count. The rearrangement joins TRBV7-2 to TRBJ2-2; the D is unclear. The CDR3 is 14 residues long. Per germline, CDR1 SGHTA and CDR2 FQGNSA. V was pared by 3 bases and J by 4 bases, with 9 bases between. The CDR3 sequence: CASSFGWSTGELFF. For the CDR3, the DNA is TGTGCCAGCAGCTTTGGTTGGAGCACCGGGGAGCTGTTTTTT.

With respect to this clone: One end of the junction fails to match germline, which may point to a read error. The chain recombines TRBV7-7 with TRBJ2-7; D uncertain. The V gene's germline CDR1 is SSHAT and CDR2 FNYEAQ (reference sequence). CDR3 length: 13 amino acids. The chain's CDR3 is CASSTAPSNEQYF. The CDR3 DNA reads as TGTGCTAGCAGCACAGCCCCGTCCAATGAGCAGTACTTC.

The J gene is TRBJ2-7, the V gene TRBV6-5; 8 bases are shared with TRBD2. Germline assignment: CDR1 MNHEY and CDR2 SVGAGI. V was clipped by 0 bases and J by 2 bases; unmatched bases: 6. CDR3 length equals 16 residues. The CDR3 DNA is TGTGCCAGCAGTTACTCGGGGCTAGCGGGCCCCTACGAGCAGTACTTC. Translation: CASSYSGLAGPYEQYF.

This rearrangement joins TRBV18 to TRBJ1-2; TRBD1 matches at 7 bases. With V trimmed by 4 bases and J by 8 bases, 10 bases remained unmatched. Per the germline V gene, CDR1 is KGHSH and CDR2 is LQKENI. The length of the CDR3 is 14 residues. The CDR3 nucleotides read TGTGCCAGCTCACGGGAGTCTAGGGGGCAAGGCTACACCTTC. This encodes CASSRESRGQGYTF.

With regard to this clone: The same CDR3 is also encoded by other DNA sequences in this sample. This chain connects TRBV27 to TRBJ2-7, with D tentatively TRBD2 (6 bases). The CDR3 runs to 15 residues. Trimming removed 1 base from V and 2 bases from J, with 12 bases in between. Germline V gene lookup returns CDR1 MNHEY and CDR2 SMNVEV (reference sequence). The CDR3 region has the DNA TGTGCCAGCAGTTTATACCTGGGGAGGACCTACGAGCAGTACTTC. Its protein is CASSLYLGRTYEQYF.

The V call is TRBV16, the J call TRBJ1-4, with 8 nucleotides matching TRBD1. CDR3 length: 17 residues. Trimming at V came to 3 bases and at J to 4 bases, leaving 10 bases not matched to a gene. Germline-derived CDR1 and CDR2 are KGHSY and FQNENV. The CDR3 loop is CASSQAGQATINEKLFF. The CDR3 nucleotides read TGTGCCAGCAGCCAGGCGGGACAGGCGACTATTAATGAAAAACTGTTTTTT. Complete variable domain (other parts from reference TRBV16 and TRBJ1-4): GEEVAQTPKHLVRGEGQKAKLYCAPIKGHSYVFWYQQVLKNEFKFLISFQNENVFDETGMPKERFSAKCLPNSPCSLEIQATKLEDSAVYFCASSQAGQATINEKLFFGSGTQLSVL.

The chain links TRBV5-1 to TRBJ2-2; D unresolved. Per germline, CDR1 SGHRS and CDR2 YFSETQ. The CDR3 is 15 residues long. V was clipped by 0 bases and J by 4 bases, with 10 bases between them. The DNA for the CDR3 is TGCGCCAGCAGCTTGGTTAGTCTGGGCACCGGGGAGCTGTTTTTT. Amino acids: CASSLVSLGTGELFF.

Here the CDR3 DNA reads TGCGCCAGCAGCTCCGGGAACTCCTACAATGAGCAGTTCTTC. It is translated as CASSSGNSYNEQFF. The rearrangement joins TRBV5-1 to TRBJ2-1; a possible D gene is TRBD2 (5 bases). V lost 3 bases and J 0 bases, leaving 7 bases between the germline ends. This CDR3 region has 14 residues. CDR1 and CDR2 from the germline V gene are SGHRS and YFSETQ. The full variable domain, in which reference TRBV5-1 and TRBJ2-1 provide the parts outside the CDR3, is KAGVTQTPRYLIKTRGQQVTLSCSPISGHRSVSWYQQTPGQGLQFLFEYFSETQRNKGNFPGRFSGRQFSNSRSEMNVSTLELGDSALYLCASSSGNSYNEQFFGPGTRLTVL.

The chain links TRBV6-1 to TRBJ2-7; D unresolved. V shed 0 bases and J shed 4 bases, with 10 bases lying between them. Germline CDR1 is MNHNS and CDR2 is SASEGT. The CDR3 spans 14 residues. DNA of the CDR3: TGTGCCAGCAGTGAAGCGCTGGTCGGGTACGAGCAGTACTTC. Its translation is CASSEALVGYEQYF.

The chain recombines TRBV18 with TRBJ1-5, with D possibly TRBD1 on 5 matching bases. Germline assignment: CDR1 KGHSH and CDR2 LQKENI. V was trimmed by 2 bases and J by 2 bases, leaving 10 bases between them. This CDR3 is built from 15 residues. Here the CDR3 DNA reads TGTGCCAGCTCACCAGCCGACAGTGGCAATCAGCCCCAGCATTTT. Its protein is CASSPADSGNQPQHF.

This chain links TRBV11-2 with TRBJ1-5; no firm D call. The CDR3 contains 14 residues. V dropped 5 bases and J dropped 5 bases, with 13 bases sitting between them. Germline assignment: CDR1 SGHAT and CDR2 FQNNGV. The CDR3 is CASSQRRWHQPQHF. In nucleotides, the CDR3 is TGTGCCAGCAGCCAGAGGCGTTGGCATCAGCCCCAGCATTTT.

A note on this clone: Other DNA sequences from this sample encode an identical CDR3 as well. The chain joins TRBV5-1 to TRBJ2-5; no clear D gene. V was clipped by 0 bases and J by 1 base, with 4 bases between them. The CDR3 is made up of 13 amino acids. Germline V gives CDR1 SGHRS, CDR2 YFSETQ. CDR3 in DNA: TGCGCCAGCAGCTTGGAATTCCAAGAGACCCAGTACTTC. This gives the protein CASSLEFQETQYF.

Comment on this clone: Distinct nucleotide sequences in the sample also encode this CDR3. This chain links TRBV5-1 with TRBJ2-1; 10 bases align to TRBD1. Germline V gene lookup returns CDR1 SGHRS and CDR2 YFSETQ. The CDR3 runs to 16 residues. The trim removed 0 bases at V and 1 base at J, leaving 1 base unmatched. The CDR3 here is CASSLGDRGSYNEQFF. The CDR3 DNA sequence: TGCGCCAGCAGCTTGGGGGACAGGGGATCCTACAATGAGCAGTTCTTC.

The rearrangement links TRBV5-1 to TRBJ2-3; D is uncertain. The CDR3 loop spans 12 amino acids. The V end was cut by 7 bases, the J end by 1 base, with 7 bases between. The germline V gene has CDR1 SGHRS and CDR2 YFSETQ. CDR3 coding DNA: TGCGCCAGCGGGCAGCGCACAGATACGCAGTATTTT. Protein product: CASGQRTDTQYF.

This clone appeared once. The V and J genes are TRBV2 and TRBJ2-7; tentative D call: TRBD2 (6 bases). Per the germline V gene, CDR1 is SNHLY and CDR2 is FYNNEI. Trimming cost V 2 bases and J 4 bases, with 15 bases left between them. The CDR3 consists of 15 residues. CDR3 sequence: CASSEIGGLRYEQYF. The CDR3 DNA is TGTGCCAGCAGTGAAATTGGGGGGTTACGGTACGAGCAGTACTTC.